These T cell receptor beta chains were read from a single sample in a study of cytomegalovirus exposure and HLA in healthy donors. Sequenced by immunoSEQ multiplex PCR; TCRdb stores in-frame clones only, minus some. This sample yields around 120,000 clones, of which roughly 80% are seen a single time; around 9.5% belongs to the top ten. Sequenced: PBMCs. Receptors originate from a female donor in good health and CMV-seropositive. The CDR3 runs from the conserved cysteine through the conserved F or W. Fields, in order: CDR3 DNA, CDR3 protein, V gene, D gene, clone size, J gene. D genes are given only for firm matches. Clone size is stated in some rows and not others, as once, few, many or a class when expanded.

cdr3_nt: TGTGCCAGCAGCTGGAACACCGGGACAGGGGTCGGGACCCAGTACTTC; cdr3_aa: CASSWNTGTGVGTQYF; v_call: TRBV5-6; d_call: TRBD1; clone_size: -; j_call: TRBJ2-5
cdr3_nt: TGCGCCAGCAGCTTGACGGACAGGGAGAGCACAGATACGCAGTATTTT; cdr3_aa: CASSLTDRESTDTQYF; v_call: TRBV5-1; d_call: TRBD1; clone_size: once; j_call: TRBJ2-3
cdr3_nt: TGTGCCAGCAGTTACTCGATGGCTTCACCCCTCCACTTT; cdr3_aa: CASSYSMASPLHF; v_call: TRBV6-6; d_call: -; clone_size: few; j_call: TRBJ1-6
cdr3_nt: TGTGCCAGCAGCTTACAGGGAGGCTACGAGCAGTACTTC; cdr3_aa: CASSLQGGYEQYF; v_call: TRBV7-6; d_call: -; clone_size: -; j_call: TRBJ2-7
cdr3_nt: TGTGCCAGCAGTATTCAGATGAACACTGAAGCTTTCTTT; cdr3_aa: CASSIQMNTEAFF; v_call: TRBV2; d_call: -; clone_size: -; j_call: TRBJ1-1
cdr3_nt: TGTGCCAGCAGCTCTGGACAGGGGTTGCGCGAGCAGTACTTC; cdr3_aa: CASSSGQGLREQYF; v_call: TRBV13; d_call: TRBD1; clone_size: -; j_call: TRBJ2-7
cdr3_nt: TGTGCCAGCAGTTTATCCCCCTTCCGTCCCCCCAATGAGCAGTTCTTC; cdr3_aa: CASSLSPFRPPNEQFF; v_call: TRBV27; d_call: -; clone_size: -; j_call: TRBJ2-1
cdr3_nt: TGTGCCAGCAGTCGCGTCGGGGACGAGCAGTACTTC; cdr3_aa: CASSRVGDEQYF; v_call: TRBV6-5; d_call: -; clone_size: -; j_call: TRBJ2-7
cdr3_nt: TGTGCCAGCAGCTTATGGGCACAGGGGGTGGACACCGGGGAGCTGTTTTTT; cdr3_aa: CASSLWAQGVDTGELFF; v_call: TRBV7-3; d_call: TRBD1; clone_size: few; j_call: TRBJ2-2
cdr3_nt: TGTGCCAGCAGCGTTGGGGGCGCGGGCACTGAAGCTTTCTTT; cdr3_aa: CASSVGGAGTEAFF; v_call: TRBV7-6; d_call: -; clone_size: -; j_call: TRBJ1-1
cdr3_nt: TGTGCCAGCAGCCAACTCAGGGAAAAACTGTTTTTT; cdr3_aa: CASSQLREKLFF; v_call: TRBV5-8; d_call: -; clone_size: -; j_call: TRBJ1-4
cdr3_nt: TGTGCCAGTAGCCCGGACAGGGGAGGCACCTACGAGCAGTACTTC; cdr3_aa: CASSPDRGGTYEQYF; v_call: TRBV19; d_call: TRBD1; clone_size: -; j_call: TRBJ2-7
cdr3_nt: TGTGCCAGTAGTATCGGGGGTACAGGAAGTTATGGCTACACCTTC; cdr3_aa: CASSIGGTGSYGYTF; v_call: TRBV19; d_call: -; clone_size: -; j_call: TRBJ1-2
cdr3_nt: TGTGCCAGCAGGGAAGCGGGGGGAGTCACAGATACGCAGTATTTT; cdr3_aa: CASREAGGVTDTQYF; v_call: TRBV2; d_call: TRBD2; clone_size: -; j_call: TRBJ2-3
cdr3_nt: TGCAGCGTTTCGCGGGGGGCGAGAACAGATACGCAGTATTTT; cdr3_aa: CSVSRGARTDTQYF; v_call: TRBV29-1; d_call: TRBD2; clone_size: -; j_call: TRBJ2-3
cdr3_nt: TGCAGCGTTGGTACCTCGGCAGGGGTAGGCGGCTACACCTTC; cdr3_aa: CSVGTSAGVGGYTF; v_call: TRBV29-1; d_call: -; clone_size: -; j_call: TRBJ1-2
cdr3_nt: TGCGCCAGCAGCTTGGGATCTAGCGGGGGTTACAATGAGCAGTTCTTC; cdr3_aa: CASSLGSSGGYNEQFF; v_call: TRBV5-1; d_call: TRBD2; clone_size: -; j_call: TRBJ2-1
cdr3_nt: TGTGCCAGCAGCTTAAGTGCGGGGGGCAAAGGATCACCCCTCCACTTT; cdr3_aa: CASSLSAGGKGSPLHF; v_call: TRBV7-9; d_call: -; clone_size: few; j_call: TRBJ1-6
cdr3_nt: TGCGCCAGCAGTGACCGGGACAGGGGTCAGCCCCAGCATTTT; cdr3_aa: CASSDRDRGQPQHF; v_call: TRBV10-2; d_call: TRBD1; clone_size: -; j_call: TRBJ1-5
cdr3_nt: TGTGCCAGCAGACTCACAGAGAACTATGGCTACACCTTC; cdr3_aa: CASRLTENYGYTF; v_call: TRBV28; d_call: -; clone_size: -; j_call: TRBJ1-2
cdr3_nt: TGTGCCAGCAGCTCACAGGGAACCAATCAGCCCCAGCATTTT; cdr3_aa: CASSSQGTNQPQHF; v_call: TRBV7-9; d_call: -; clone_size: -; j_call: TRBJ1-5
cdr3_nt: TGTGCCAGCAGCTTAGTTTGGGGCCTGGATACGCAGTATTTT; cdr3_aa: CASSLVWGLDTQYF; v_call: TRBV7-2; d_call: -; clone_size: -; j_call: TRBJ2-3
cdr3_nt: TGTGCCAGCAGTGAAGTCCAGGCCGGCTCCTACGAGCAGTACTTC; cdr3_aa: CASSEVQAGSYEQYF; v_call: TRBV6-1; d_call: -; clone_size: few; j_call: TRBJ2-7
cdr3_nt: TGTGCCTGGAGTCACAGGGAACATCAGCCCCAGCATTTT; cdr3_aa: CAWSHREHQPQHF; v_call: TRBV30; d_call: -; clone_size: -; j_call: TRBJ1-5
cdr3_nt: TGTGCCAGCAGTCCCCGGGATGTCTATGGCTACACCTTC; cdr3_aa: CASSPRDVYGYTF; v_call: TRBV6-6; d_call: -; clone_size: few; j_call: TRBJ1-2
cdr3_nt: TGTGCCAGCAGCGTAGCTGACAGGGGGGTGGATGGCTACACCTTC; cdr3_aa: CASSVADRGVDGYTF; v_call: TRBV9; d_call: TRBD1; clone_size: -; j_call: TRBJ1-2
cdr3_nt: TGTGCCAGCAGCTTAGCTCGGGGGGCCCGCTACGAGCAGTACTTC; cdr3_aa: CASSLARGARYEQYF; v_call: TRBV7-2; d_call: -; clone_size: -; j_call: TRBJ2-7
cdr3_nt: TGCGCCAGCAGCCAACAGGGACAGGGTGCAGATACGCAGTATTTT; cdr3_aa: CASSQQGQGADTQYF; v_call: TRBV4-1; d_call: TRBD1; clone_size: -; j_call: TRBJ2-3
cdr3_nt: TGTGCCAGCAGTGGGCAGGGGGCCGGGGAGCTGTTTTTT; cdr3_aa: CASSGQGAGELFF; v_call: TRBV27; d_call: TRBD1; clone_size: -; j_call: TRBJ2-2
cdr3_nt: TGTGCCAGCAGCCAACGGTCTAGCGGGGGGGCGGAGACCCAGTACTTC; cdr3_aa: CASSQRSSGGAETQYF; v_call: TRBV4-2; d_call: TRBD2; clone_size: -; j_call: TRBJ2-5
cdr3_nt: TGTGCCAGCAGTACCCGGACAGGGAGAGAGACCCAGTACTTC; cdr3_aa: CASSTRTGRETQYF; v_call: TRBV6-5; d_call: TRBD1; clone_size: once; j_call: TRBJ2-5
cdr3_nt: TGTGCCAGCTCACCGGGACTAGCGGGGGGCTACGAGCAGTACTTC; cdr3_aa: CASSPGLAGGYEQYF; v_call: TRBV18; d_call: TRBD2; clone_size: -; j_call: TRBJ2-7
cdr3_nt: TGTGCCAGCAGTTCCCAGGGGATCGAGCAGTACTTC; cdr3_aa: CASSSQGIEQYF; v_call: TRBV6-5; d_call: -; clone_size: once; j_call: TRBJ2-7
cdr3_nt: TGTGCCAGCTCGCCGACAGGGCCCCCCTCCTACGAGCAGTACTTC; cdr3_aa: CASSPTGPPSYEQYF; v_call: TRBV18; d_call: TRBD1; clone_size: -; j_call: TRBJ2-7
cdr3_nt: TGTGCCAGCAGCTTAAGGCGGGGGGGCTGGGGGGAGACCCAGTACTTC; cdr3_aa: CASSLRRGGWGETQYF; v_call: TRBV7-3; d_call: TRBD2; clone_size: -; j_call: TRBJ2-5
cdr3_nt: TGTGCCAGCAGTAGGACTAGCAGAGACGAGCAGTACTTC; cdr3_aa: CASSRTSRDEQYF; v_call: TRBV6-6; d_call: TRBD2; clone_size: -; j_call: TRBJ2-7
cdr3_nt: TGTGCCAGCAGCGTAGGCCCTAGAGGCTACGAGCAGTACTTC; cdr3_aa: CASSVGPRGYEQYF; v_call: TRBV9; d_call: -; clone_size: -; j_call: TRBJ2-7
cdr3_nt: TGTGCCAGCAGGTCCGGCGGGGGCGCCAGCTCCTACGAGCAGTACTTC; cdr3_aa: CASRSGGGASSYEQYF; v_call: TRBV6-6; d_call: -; clone_size: -; j_call: TRBJ2-7
cdr3_nt: TGTGCCAGCAGCTTGGGAGCACAAGAGACCCAGTACTTC; cdr3_aa: CASSLGAQETQYF; v_call: TRBV5-6; d_call: -; clone_size: -; j_call: TRBJ2-5
cdr3_nt: TGTGCCAGTAGTACTAGCCCGGGACAGGGGTCACCCCTCCACTTT; cdr3_aa: CASSTSPGQGSPLHF; v_call: TRBV19; d_call: TRBD1; clone_size: few; j_call: TRBJ1-6
cdr3_nt: TGTGCCAGCAGCTTGTACAGGGGTGCAACTAATGAAAAACTGTTTTTT; cdr3_aa: CASSLYRGATNEKLFF; v_call: TRBV5-4; d_call: TRBD1; clone_size: -; j_call: TRBJ1-4
cdr3_nt: TGTGCCAGCAGGCCGCAGGGACTCAATCAGCCCCAGCATTTT; cdr3_aa: CASRPQGLNQPQHF; v_call: TRBV27; d_call: -; clone_size: -; j_call: TRBJ1-5
cdr3_nt: TGCGCCAGCAGCACCGGACAGGGAGGAAGCTATGGCTACACCTTC; cdr3_aa: CASSTGQGGSYGYTF; v_call: TRBV5-1; d_call: TRBD1; clone_size: -; j_call: TRBJ1-2
cdr3_nt: TGTGCCACCACCCCTCACCTCCAGGGCACAGATACGCAGTATTTT; cdr3_aa: CATTPHLQGTDTQYF; v_call: TRBV2; d_call: -; clone_size: -; j_call: TRBJ2-3
cdr3_nt: TGTGCCAGCAGCTTAGGGGGACAGGTCTCCTACGAGCAGTACTTC; cdr3_aa: CASSLGGQVSYEQYF; v_call: TRBV7-9; d_call: TRBD1; clone_size: few; j_call: TRBJ2-7
cdr3_nt: TGTGCCTGGGACAGGCTGAACTATGGCTACACCTTC; cdr3_aa: CAWDRLNYGYTF; v_call: TRBV30; d_call: -; clone_size: few; j_call: TRBJ1-2
cdr3_nt: TGTGCCAGCATTGGGACAGACTATGGCTACACCTTC; cdr3_aa: CASIGTDYGYTF; v_call: TRBV28; d_call: TRBD1; clone_size: -; j_call: TRBJ1-2
cdr3_nt: TGCGCCAGCAGCTTGGGCGGGATTTTAGTGGAGGAGCAGTACTTC; cdr3_aa: CASSLGGILVEEQYF; v_call: TRBV5-1; d_call: -; clone_size: -; j_call: TRBJ2-7
cdr3_nt: TGTGCCAGCAGCTTATATGCGCCGGGACAGGGGGCGCTTGGCTACACCTTC; cdr3_aa: CASSLYAPGQGALGYTF; v_call: TRBV7-3; d_call: TRBD1; clone_size: -; j_call: TRBJ1-2
cdr3_nt: TGCGCCAGCAGCTTGGTAGCGCAGGACCTTGCAAATTCACCCCTCCACTTT; cdr3_aa: CASSLVAQDLANSPLHF; v_call: TRBV5-1; d_call: -; clone_size: -; j_call: TRBJ1-6
cdr3_nt: TGTGCCAGCAGGCAAGACAGGGTTGGGGCCAACGTCCTGACTTTC; cdr3_aa: CASRQDRVGANVLTF; v_call: TRBV2; d_call: TRBD1; clone_size: -; j_call: TRBJ2-6
cdr3_nt: TGTGCTAGCAGCTTTGACAGAAACAATGAGCAGTTCTTC; cdr3_aa: CASSFDRNNEQFF; v_call: TRBV7-7; d_call: -; clone_size: -; j_call: TRBJ2-1
cdr3_nt: TGTGCCAGCAGCGTGGCCCCGGGGGGGGCCTACGAGCAGTACTTC; cdr3_aa: CASSVAPGGAYEQYF; v_call: TRBV9; d_call: TRBD2; clone_size: -; j_call: TRBJ2-7
cdr3_nt: TGCGCCAGCAGGTTCGGGGATAGCAATCAGCCCCAGCATTTT; cdr3_aa: CASRFGDSNQPQHF; v_call: TRBV5-1; d_call: -; clone_size: -; j_call: TRBJ1-5
cdr3_nt: TGTGCCAGCAGCCCGAAGCCTTCCCGTCCGTCCCACGGCAATCAGCCCCAGCATTTT; cdr3_aa: CASSPKPSRPSHGNQPQHF; v_call: TRBV11-1; d_call: -; clone_size: once; j_call: TRBJ1-5
cdr3_nt: TGCGCCAGCCTGCTGGTACCGGGACAGACGCCCCAGGAGCAGTACTTC; cdr3_aa: CASLLVPGQTPQEQYF; v_call: TRBV10-1; d_call: TRBD1; clone_size: -; j_call: TRBJ2-5
cdr3_nt: TGTGCCAGCAGTACCGGACAGTATGGCTACACCTTC; cdr3_aa: CASSTGQYGYTF; v_call: TRBV28; d_call: -; clone_size: -; j_call: TRBJ1-2
cdr3_nt: TGTGCCTGGACGGTTGGGCCGGTCACTGAAGCTTTCTTT; cdr3_aa: CAWTVGPVTEAFF; v_call: TRBV30; d_call: -; clone_size: -; j_call: TRBJ1-1
cdr3_nt: TGTGCTAGTGGCCTGACCCCGGGGGTGGAGACCCAGTACTTC; cdr3_aa: CASGLTPGVETQYF; v_call: TRBV12-5; d_call: -; clone_size: -; j_call: TRBJ2-5